The clone carrying this T cell receptor beta chain was counted a few times. As yet, its antigen is unknown. This sample was included in a study of T cell responses to AZD1222 COVID-19 vaccine. Data came from immunoSEQ multiplex PCR; TCRdb stores just in-frame clones and leaves some out. The sample has roughly 99,000 clones; roughly nine tenths are singletons. Findings and limits, study-wide: As reported, nearly half of all spike-specific TCRs target variant regions that are unmutated. Clonal diversity was possibly underestimated, and the donors were mostly white British, with more females.

This CDR3 has 13 residues. Looked up from germline, CDR1 is MNHEY and CDR2 is SVGAGI. V lost 0 bases and J 7 bases, leaving 7 bases between the germline ends. The input for sequencing was peripheral blood, taken 28 days after the second AZD1222 dose. The origin of this receptor is an adult who received the AZD1222 COVID-19 vaccine. The chain employs TRBV6-5 and TRBJ1-5; D gene ambiguous. CDR3 amino acids: CASSYSTGQPQHF. For the CDR3, the DNA is TGTGCCAGCAGTTACTCCACGGGGCAGCCCCAGCATTTT.